Following are 8 T cell receptor beta chains from one sample sequenced in a study of cytomegalovirus exposure and HLA in healthy donors. 60 Vbeta and 13 Jbeta primers were used in PCR. Assay used: immunoSEQ multiplex PCR; TCRdb lists only in-frame clones, some missing. This sample carries 170,000 or so clones, around 77% of them seen once, and the ten largest clones take around 2.4%. The sequenced sample was PBMCs. The receptors come from a man aged 60 to 75 in good health and CMV-seronegative.

V is TRBV29-1 and J is TRBJ1-2, with D perhaps matching TRBD1 (5 bases). The V gene's germline CDR1 is SQVTM and CDR2 ANQGSEA. The CDR3 has 14 residues. Trimming removed 7 bases from V and 2 bases from J, with 17 bases in between. CDR3 DNA: TGCAGCGCTGGTCGGGGGGACTCGAACTATGGCTACACCTTC. Protein product: CSAGRGDSNYGYTF.

The V and J genes are TRBV5-6 and TRBJ2-7, with TRBD1 identical over 7 bases. V was pared by 3 bases and J by 3 bases, with 6 bases of the junction left unmatched. Germline CDR1 reads SGHDT; CDR2 reads YYEEEE. The CDR3 totals 14 residues. The CDR3 protein is CASSWTGTDYEQYF. CDR3 coding DNA: TGTGCCAGCAGCTGGACCGGGACAGACTACGAGCAGTACTTC.

CDR3 amino acids: CASSLVAPAEQYF. Written as DNA, the CDR3 is TGCGCCAGCAGCTTGGTAGCACCAGCTGAGCAGTACTTC. The V and J genes are TRBV5-1 and TRBJ2-7; no firm D call. CDR1 and CDR2 from the germline V gene are SGHRS and YFSETQ. The CDR3 spans 13 residues. V lost 0 bases and J 7 bases, leaving 11 bases between the germline ends.

This chain links TRBV2 with TRBJ2-1, with D unclear. V was shortened by 5 bases and J by 4 bases, with 9 bases between the two germline ends. The CDR3 totals 13 residues. The V gene's germline CDR1 is SNHLY and CDR2 FYNNEI. The CDR3 is CASSIAVYNEQFF. CDR3 in DNA: TGTGCCAGCAGTATCGCGGTTTACAATGAGCAGTTCTTC.

In this sample, this clone turned up once. CDR3 sequence (DNA): TGTGCCAGCAGCCCGGGACAGTATGCTAACTATGGCTACACCTTC. Translation gives CASSPGQYANYGYTF. The chain employs TRBV27 and TRBJ1-2, with 7 nucleotides matching TRBD1. Unmatched junction bases numbered 7, after V lost 6 bases and J lost 0 bases. CDR3 size: 15 residues. In germline, CDR1 is MNHEY, CDR2 SMNVEV (reference sequence).

The genes are TRBV30 and TRBJ2-2; a possible D gene is TRBD2 (6 bases). V was cut by 4 bases and J by 0 bases, with 24 bases left in between. The germline CDR1 and CDR2 sequences are GTSNPN and SVGIG (reference sequence). CDR3 length equals 19 residues. For the CDR3, the DNA is TGTGCCTGGAACCGCGGGACCCTGAGTACAACCACGAACACCGGGGAGCTGTTTTTT. This sequence encodes CAWNRGTLSTTTNTGELFF.

CDR3 loop: CASSGLLAGGQSDTQYF. CDR3 bases: TGTGCCAGCAGTGGGCTACTAGCGGGGGGGCAATCAGATACGCAGTATTTT. This chain uses TRBV6-1 with TRBJ2-3; 13 positions match TRBD2. The germline gives CDR1 MNHNS, CDR2 SASEGT. V shed 4 bases and J 4 bases; nucleotides not matched to a gene: 8. This CDR3 has 17 amino acids.

This chain uses TRBV5-4 with TRBJ2-7; no definite D call. Trimming shortened V by 0 bases and J by 1 base, and 8 bases separated the two germline ends. This CDR3 region has 14 residues. In germline, CDR1 is SGHNT, CDR2 YYREEE (reference sequence). This CDR3 is CASSLAGVSYEQYF. DNA of the CDR3: TGTGCCAGCAGCTTGGCCGGTGTTTCCTACGAGCAGTACTTC. Full variable domain (missing parts from reference TRBV5-4 and TRBJ2-7): ETGVTQSPTHLIKTRGQQVTLRCSSQSGHNTVSWYQQALGQGPQFIFQYYREEENGRGNFPPRFSGLQFPNYSSELNVNALELDDSALYLCASSLAGVSYEQYFGPGTRLTVT.